This T cell receptor beta chain was profiled in a study of blood T cell repertoires in COVID-19. Overall study context: Both acute and convalescent COVID-19 samples were obtained from the United States, Italy and Spain. The cDNA or gDNA used as material had been derived from T cells, B-cell-depleted T cells, or PBMCs.

Authors' methods: Nucleated cell counts were estimated from reference gene primer amplification. Sequencing used immunoSEQ multiplex PCR; TCRdb keeps in-frame clones, though not all of them. For V, J and clone size, that table is used; D and trimming come from the DNA. The data show about 120,000 clones, about 79% seen once. Germline lookup yields CDR1 MNHEY and CDR2 SMNVEV (reference sequence). The CDR3 loop spans 16 amino acids. Losses at the gene ends were 5 bases for V and 1 base for J; bases not matched to a gene: 7. The chain links TRBV27 to TRBJ1-1, with 10 positions matching TRBD1. The TCR comes from a woman aged 80 or older with acute or convalescent COVID-19. The sequenced sample consisted of peripheral blood. CDR3 nucleotides: TGTGCCAGCAGTCCGGGACAGGGGACGAAGAACACTGAAGCTTTCTTT. Protein product: CASSPGQGTKNTEAFF.